These T cell receptor beta chains were read from a single sample in a study of blood T cell repertoires in COVID-19. Generated by immunoSEQ multiplex PCR, the TCRdb table keeps only in-frame clones and is missing some. The repertoire includes about 85,000 clones, 85% to 90% of them detected once, and nearly 5% sits in the top ten. Sequenced material: peripheral blood. These receptors originate from an elderly woman with acute or convalescent COVID-19. CDR3s leave out the opening cysteine and the closing phenylalanine or tryptophan. The D gene is left open where the match is weak.

>NA|TRBV12-3/TRBV12-4
ASSLQGFQPQH
>NA|TRBV5-1
ASSPGTGSAEAF
>NA|TRBV5-4
ASSRYRSGEETQY
>NA|TRBV7-2
ASSYSRGNAGELF
>NA|TRBV9
ASSVTRGGGYTDTQY
>NA|TRBV4-1
ASSQDPGLISSYNEQF
>TRBD2|TRBV7-2
ASSLASGIYNEQF
>TRBD1|TRBV6-5
ASSSQGGDYGYT
>NA|TRBV5-8
ASAAGESSYNEQF
>TRBD1|TRBV6-1
ASSDRDRGPNPGQPQH
>NA|TRBV5-8
ASSLAGGRGGYT
>TRBD1|TRBV5-5
ASSPTFDRGGREQF
>TRBD1|TRBV15
ATSRGSGTATTGETQY
>TRBD1|TRBV7-2
ASSTRTGKNQPQH
>NA|TRBV12-5
ASGGQAGYYNEQF
>NA|TRBV5-5
ASFKRGNEQF
>TRBD1|TRBV7-7
ASNPGGAGNQPQH
>TRBD1|TRBV2
ASSAGGTGAEAF
>TRBD1|TRBV30
AWRGQGSPLH
>NA|TRBV7-6
ASSLPSSYEQY
>NA|TRBV7-6
ASSPVGGSGANVLT
>NA|TRBV9
ASSVSQGNEQF
>TRBD1|TRBV6-6
ASSYTTGSTYEQY
>NA|TRBV10-3
AISDLYEQY
>NA|TRBV6-2/TRBV6-3
ASSYSTPGGHNEQF
>NA|TRBV28
ASIPLGHPGGYT
>NA|TRBV19
ASSRGVSSGNTIY
>TRBD2|TRBV19
ASSIDLLAGGETQY
>TRBD2|TRBV4-3
ASSQDGGASGELF
>TRBD1|TRBV11-2
ASSLNVGTGFSPLH
>NA|TRBV5-1
ASSLQGDEQF
>NA|TRBV2
ASVGGGTLSSPLH
>NA|TRBV9
ASSVGEAFNEQY
>NA|TRBV7-6
ASSLGTGNSPLH
>NA|TRBV10-3
AISEGGGPETQY
>TRBD1|TRBV7-2
ASSSNGQGTDTQY
>NA|TRBV25-1
ASSVQEFYEQY